Below are 4 T cell receptor beta chains sequenced from a single sample in a study of prognosis after radiotherapy for stage I lung cancer. TCR beta CDR3 was amplified from genomic DNA by two-round multiplex PCR. Primers specific to each TRBV and TRBJ gene drove first-round PCR. TCRdb ran MiXCR on the multiplex PCR reads and lists one entry per CDR3 protein. The sample lists 27,000 or so distinct CDR3 sequences, around two fifths seen once, with around 33% in the top ten. The sequencing here drew on PBMCs, taken before or after stereotactic body radiation therapy (not recorded which). These receptor sequences come from a donor over 45 with non-small cell lung cancer.

By proportion, this clonotype is medium-sized (0.01 to 0.1%). The chain combines TRBV30 with TRBJ1-2; TRBD1 aligns across 9 bases. The CDR3 runs 14 residues. In germline, CDR1 is GTSNPN, CDR2 SVGIG (reference sequence). J gave up 7 bases and V 6 bases, and 12 bases lay outside the gene matches. The CDR3 bases are TGTGCCTGCAACCGGGGGACAGGGAGGGGTGGCTACACCTTC. Its protein is CACNRGTGRGGYTF. Using reference TRBV30 and TRBJ1-2 for the parts outside the CDR3, the full variable domain is SQTIHQWPATLVQPVGSPLSLECTVEGTSNPNLYWYRQAAGRGLQLLFYSVGIGQISSEVPQNLSASRPQDRQFILSSKKLLLSDSGFYLCACNRGTGRGGYTFGSGTRLTVV.

The chain employs TRBV5-6 and TRBJ2-3, with 8 bases that match TRBD2. Germline assignment: CDR1 SGHDT and CDR2 YYEEEE. The CDR3 spans 16 residues. The J segment lost 1 base and the V segment lost 2 bases, leaving 6 bases of the junction unmatched. The chain's CDR3 is CASSLPFSGGTDTQYF. The CDR3 region has the DNA TGTGCCAGCAGCTTACCTTTTAGCGGGGGCACAGATACGCAGTATTTT.

This clonotype has just a few counts. V and J are TRBV6-1 and TRBJ1-6; D is undetermined. This CDR3 spans 15 amino acids. Germline CDR1 and CDR2: MNHNS and SASEGT. V was pared by 1 base and J by 9 bases, with 13 bases between. CDR3: CASSEGDFFFSPLHF. The CDR3 DNA sequence: TGTGCCAGCAGTGAAGGGGATTTTTTTTTTTCACCCCTCCACTTT.

This clonotype was detected ten times or more. The chain joins TRBV18 to TRBJ1-6; D gene unclear. The CDR3 has 16 amino acids. Trimming shortened V by 3 bases and J by 3 bases, and 12 bases separated the two germline ends. CDR1 KGHSH and CDR2 LQKENI come from the germline V gene. The CDR3 region has the DNA TGTGCCAGCTCACCGGGGTATACAGACTATAATTCACCCCTCCACTTT. The encoded protein is CASSPGYTDYNSPLHF.